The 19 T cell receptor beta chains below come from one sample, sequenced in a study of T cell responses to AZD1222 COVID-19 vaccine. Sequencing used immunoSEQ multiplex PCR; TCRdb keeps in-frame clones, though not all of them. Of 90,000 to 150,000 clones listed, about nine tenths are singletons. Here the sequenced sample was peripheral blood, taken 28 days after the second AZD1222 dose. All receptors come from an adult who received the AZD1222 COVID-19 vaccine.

In DNA, the CDR3 is TGTGCCAGCTCACCAGTCAGCCCGAACACCGGGGAGCTGTTTTTT. Amino acid sequence: CASSPVSPNTGELFF. V and J are TRBV18 and TRBJ2-2; D is undetermined. This CDR3 region has 15 residues. V was pared by 2 bases and J by 0 bases, with 7 bases between. Germline assignment: CDR1 KGHSH and CDR2 LQKENI.

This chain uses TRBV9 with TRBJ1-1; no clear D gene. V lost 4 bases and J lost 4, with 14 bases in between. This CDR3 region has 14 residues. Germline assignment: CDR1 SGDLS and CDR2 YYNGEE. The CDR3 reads CASSPSARGTEAFF. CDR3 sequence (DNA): TGTGCCAGCAGCCCTTCAGCCCGGGGCACTGAAGCTTTCTTT.

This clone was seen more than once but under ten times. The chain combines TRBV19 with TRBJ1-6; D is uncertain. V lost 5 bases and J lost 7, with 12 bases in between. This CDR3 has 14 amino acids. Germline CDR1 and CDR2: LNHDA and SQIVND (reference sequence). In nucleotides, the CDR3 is TGTGCCAGTAGTCTATGGACCGACAATTCACCCCTCCACTTT. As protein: CASSLWTDNSPLHF.

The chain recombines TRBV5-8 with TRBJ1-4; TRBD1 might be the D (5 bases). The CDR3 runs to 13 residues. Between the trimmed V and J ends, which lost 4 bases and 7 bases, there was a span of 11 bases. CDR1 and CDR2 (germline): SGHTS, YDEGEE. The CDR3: CASSPWGGEKLFF. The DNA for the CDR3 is TGTGCCAGCAGCCCCTGGGGGGGTGAAAAACTGTTTTTT. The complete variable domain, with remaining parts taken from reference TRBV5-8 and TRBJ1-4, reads EAGVTQSPTHLIKTRGQQATLRCSPISGHTSVYWYQQALGLGLQFLLWYDEGEERNRGNFPPRFSGRQFPNYSSELNVNALELEDSALYLCASSPWGGEKLFFGSGTQLSVL.

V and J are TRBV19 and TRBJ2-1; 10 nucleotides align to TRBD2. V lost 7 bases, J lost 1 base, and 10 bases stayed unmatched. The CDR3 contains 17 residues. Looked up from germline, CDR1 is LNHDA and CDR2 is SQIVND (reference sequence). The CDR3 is CASKGSGGFGSYNEQFF. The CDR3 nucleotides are TGTGCCAGTAAGGGTAGCGGGGGGTTTGGGTCCTACAATGAGCAGTTCTTC. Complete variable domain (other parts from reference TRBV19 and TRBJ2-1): DGGITQSPKYLFRKEGQNVTLSCEQNLNHDAMYWYRQDPGQGLRLIYYSQIVNDFQKGDIAEGYSVSREKKESFPLTVTSAQKNPTAFYLCASKGSGGFGSYNEQFFGPGTRLTVL.

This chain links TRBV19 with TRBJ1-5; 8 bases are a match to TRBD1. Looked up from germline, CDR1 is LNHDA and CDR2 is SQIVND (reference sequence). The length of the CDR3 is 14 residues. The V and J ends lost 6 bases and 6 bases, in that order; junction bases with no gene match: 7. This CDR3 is CASRMTGARQPQHF. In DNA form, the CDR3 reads TGTGCCAGTAGAATGACAGGGGCCCGTCAGCCCCAGCATTTT.

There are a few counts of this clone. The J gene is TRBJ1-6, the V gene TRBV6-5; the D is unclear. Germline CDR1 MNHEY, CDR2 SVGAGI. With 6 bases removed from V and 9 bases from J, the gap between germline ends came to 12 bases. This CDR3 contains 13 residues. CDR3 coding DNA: TGTGCCAGCAGCCGCGACGTCGGTTCACCCCTCCACTTT. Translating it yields CASSRDVGSPLHF.

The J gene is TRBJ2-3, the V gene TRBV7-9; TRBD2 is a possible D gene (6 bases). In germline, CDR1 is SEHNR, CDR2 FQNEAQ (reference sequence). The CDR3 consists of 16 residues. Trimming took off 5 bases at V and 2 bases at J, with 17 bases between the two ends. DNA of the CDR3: TGTGCCAGCAGCGCGTTCCGGGACTTCTCCACAGATACGCAGTATTTT. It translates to CASSAFRDFSTDTQYF.

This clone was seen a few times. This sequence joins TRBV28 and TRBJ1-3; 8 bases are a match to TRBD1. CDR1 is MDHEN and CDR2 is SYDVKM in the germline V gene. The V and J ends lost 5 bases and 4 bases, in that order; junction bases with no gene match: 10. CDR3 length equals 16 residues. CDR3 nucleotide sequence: TGTGCCAGCAGTCGGCAGGGGGCCGCGGGGGGAAACACCATATATTTT. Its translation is CASSRQGAAGGNTIYF.

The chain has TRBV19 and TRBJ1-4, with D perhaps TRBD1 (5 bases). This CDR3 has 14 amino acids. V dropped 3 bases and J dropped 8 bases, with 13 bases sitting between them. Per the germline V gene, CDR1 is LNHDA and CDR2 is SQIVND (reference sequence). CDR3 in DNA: TGTGCCAGTAGTATCCAGGGCCCCAGGGAAAAACTGTTTTTT. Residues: CASSIQGPREKLFF.

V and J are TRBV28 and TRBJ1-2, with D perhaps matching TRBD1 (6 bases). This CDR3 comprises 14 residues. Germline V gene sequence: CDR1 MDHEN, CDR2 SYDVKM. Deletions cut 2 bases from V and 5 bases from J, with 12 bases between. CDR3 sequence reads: CASSLDGQLYGYTF. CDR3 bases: TGTGCCAGCAGTTTAGACGGACAGCTATATGGCTACACCTTC.

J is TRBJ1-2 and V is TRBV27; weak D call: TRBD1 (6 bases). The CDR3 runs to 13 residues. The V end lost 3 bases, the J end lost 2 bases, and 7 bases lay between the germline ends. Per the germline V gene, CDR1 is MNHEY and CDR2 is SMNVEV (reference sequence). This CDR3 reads CASSFTGNYGYTF. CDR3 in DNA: TGTGCCAGCAGTTTTACAGGGAACTATGGCTACACCTTC.

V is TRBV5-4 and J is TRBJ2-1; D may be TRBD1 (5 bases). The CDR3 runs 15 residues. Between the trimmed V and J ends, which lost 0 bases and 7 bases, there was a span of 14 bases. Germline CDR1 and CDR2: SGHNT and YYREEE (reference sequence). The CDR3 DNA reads TGTGCCAGCAGCTTGGCCTTAGTAGCAGGGAATGAGCAGTTCTTC. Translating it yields CASSLALVAGNEQFF.

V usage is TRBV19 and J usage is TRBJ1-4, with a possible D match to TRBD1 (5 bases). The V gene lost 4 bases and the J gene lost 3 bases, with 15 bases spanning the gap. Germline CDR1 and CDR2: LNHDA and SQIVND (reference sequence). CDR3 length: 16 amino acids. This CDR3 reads CASSTVGGTANEKLFF. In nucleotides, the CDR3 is TGTGCCAGTAGTACGGTCGGGGGGACCGCTAATGAAAAACTGTTTTTT. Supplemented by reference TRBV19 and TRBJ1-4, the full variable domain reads DGGITQSPKYLFRKEGQNVTLSCEQNLNHDAMYWYRQDPGQGLRLIYYSQIVNDFQKGDIAEGYSVSREKKESFPLTVTSAQKNPTAFYLCASSTVGGTANEKLFFGSGTQLSVL.

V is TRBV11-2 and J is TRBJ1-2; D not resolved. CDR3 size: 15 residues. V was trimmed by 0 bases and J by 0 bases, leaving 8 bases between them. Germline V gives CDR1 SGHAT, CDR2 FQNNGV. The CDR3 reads CASSLDRTANYGYTF. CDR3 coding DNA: TGTGCCAGCAGCTTAGATAGGACCGCTAACTATGGCTACACCTTC.

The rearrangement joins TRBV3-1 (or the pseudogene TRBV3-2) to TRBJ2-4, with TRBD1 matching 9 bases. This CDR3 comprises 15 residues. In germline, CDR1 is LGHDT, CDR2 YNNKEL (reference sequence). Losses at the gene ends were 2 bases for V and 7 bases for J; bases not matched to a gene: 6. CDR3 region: CASSQMIGQGNIQYF. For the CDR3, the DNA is TGTGCCAGCAGCCAAATGATCGGACAGGGGAACATTCAGTACTTC.

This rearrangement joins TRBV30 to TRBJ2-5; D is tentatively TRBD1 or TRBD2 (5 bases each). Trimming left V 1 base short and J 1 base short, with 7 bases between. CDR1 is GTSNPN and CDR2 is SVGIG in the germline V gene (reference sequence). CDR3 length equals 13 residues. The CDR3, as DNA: TGTGCCTGGAGTGCCGGGACCCAAGAGACCCAGTACTTC. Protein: CAWSAGTQETQYF.

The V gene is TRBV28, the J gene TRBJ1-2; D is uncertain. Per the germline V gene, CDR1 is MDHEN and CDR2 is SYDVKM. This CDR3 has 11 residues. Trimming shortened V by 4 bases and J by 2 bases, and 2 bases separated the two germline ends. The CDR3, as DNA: TGTGCCAGCAGTTCAAACTATGGCTACACCTTC. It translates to CASSSNYGYTF.

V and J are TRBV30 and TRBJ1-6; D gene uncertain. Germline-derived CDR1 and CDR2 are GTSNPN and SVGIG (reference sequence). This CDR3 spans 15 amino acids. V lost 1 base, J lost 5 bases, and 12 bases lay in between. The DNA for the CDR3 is TGTGCCTGGAGTGCGGGCGGCAGCAATAATTCACCCCTCCACTTT. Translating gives CAWSAGGSNNSPLHF.